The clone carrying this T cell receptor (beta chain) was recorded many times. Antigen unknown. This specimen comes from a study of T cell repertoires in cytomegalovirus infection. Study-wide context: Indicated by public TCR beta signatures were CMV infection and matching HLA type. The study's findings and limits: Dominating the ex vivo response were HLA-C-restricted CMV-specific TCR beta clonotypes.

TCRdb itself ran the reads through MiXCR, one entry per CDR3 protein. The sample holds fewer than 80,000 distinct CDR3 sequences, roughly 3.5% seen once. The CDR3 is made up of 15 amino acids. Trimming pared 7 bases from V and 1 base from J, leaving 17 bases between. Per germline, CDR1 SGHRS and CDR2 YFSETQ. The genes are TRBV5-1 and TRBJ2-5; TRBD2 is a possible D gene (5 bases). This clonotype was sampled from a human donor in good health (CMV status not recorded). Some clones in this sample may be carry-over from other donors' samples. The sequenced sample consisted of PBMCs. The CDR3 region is CASSRGRLPQETQYF. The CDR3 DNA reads TGCGCCAGCTCGCGCGGTCGACTACCCCAAGAGACCCAGTACTTC.